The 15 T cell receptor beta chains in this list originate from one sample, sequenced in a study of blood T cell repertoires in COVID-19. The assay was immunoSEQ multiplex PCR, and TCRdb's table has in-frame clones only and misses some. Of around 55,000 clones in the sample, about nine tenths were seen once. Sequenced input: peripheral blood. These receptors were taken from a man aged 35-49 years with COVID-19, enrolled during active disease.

The CDR3: CASSLTTGRHYGYTF. In nucleotides, the CDR3 is TGCGCCAGCAGCTTAACGACAGGGAGGCACTATGGCTACACCTTC. The rearrangement links TRBV5-1 to TRBJ1-2; 7 bases map to TRBD1. Losses at the gene ends were 2 bases for V and 3 bases for J; bases not matched to a gene: 7. Germline lookup yields CDR1 SGHRS and CDR2 YFSETQ. The length of the CDR3 is 15 residues.

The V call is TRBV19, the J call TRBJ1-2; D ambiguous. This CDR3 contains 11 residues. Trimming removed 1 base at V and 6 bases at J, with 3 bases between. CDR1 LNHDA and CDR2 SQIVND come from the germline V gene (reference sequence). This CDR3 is CASSIADGYTF. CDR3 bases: TGTGCCAGTAGTATAGCGGATGGCTACACCTTC.

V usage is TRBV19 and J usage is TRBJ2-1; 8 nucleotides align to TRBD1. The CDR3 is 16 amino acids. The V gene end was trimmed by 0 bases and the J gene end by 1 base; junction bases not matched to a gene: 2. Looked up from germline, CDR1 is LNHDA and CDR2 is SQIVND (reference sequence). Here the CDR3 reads CASSIEGDRSYNEQFF. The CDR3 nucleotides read TGTGCCAGTAGTATAGAGGGGGACAGGTCCTACAATGAGCAGTTCTTC.

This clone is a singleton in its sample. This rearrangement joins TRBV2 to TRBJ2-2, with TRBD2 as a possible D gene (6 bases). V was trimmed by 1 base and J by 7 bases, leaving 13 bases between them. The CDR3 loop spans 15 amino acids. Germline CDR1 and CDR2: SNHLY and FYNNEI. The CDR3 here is CASSEGEVSGGELFF. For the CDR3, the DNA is TGTGCCAGCAGTGAAGGGGAGGTCAGTGGCGGGGAGCTGTTTTTT.

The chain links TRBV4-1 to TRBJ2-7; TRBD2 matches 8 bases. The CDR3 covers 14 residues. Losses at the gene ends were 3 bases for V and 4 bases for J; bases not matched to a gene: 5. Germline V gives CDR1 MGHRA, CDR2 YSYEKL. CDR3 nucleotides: TGCGCCAGCAGCCACACAGCGGGAGCTTACGAGCAGTACTTC. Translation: CASSHTAGAYEQYF.

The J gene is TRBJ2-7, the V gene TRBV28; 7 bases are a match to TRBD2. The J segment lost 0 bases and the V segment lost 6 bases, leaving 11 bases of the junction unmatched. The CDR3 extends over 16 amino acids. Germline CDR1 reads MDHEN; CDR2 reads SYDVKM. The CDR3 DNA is TGTGCCAGCAGGTCCTTGGAGTTAGCGGGCTCCTACGAGCAGTACTTC. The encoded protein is CASRSLELAGSYEQYF.

The CDR3 bases are TGTGCCAGCTCTAGGACAGCTAATTCACCCCTCCACTTT. It codes for CASSRTANSPLHF. The rearrangement uses TRBV18 and TRBJ1-6; tentative D call: TRBD1 (6 bases). In germline, CDR1 is KGHSH, CDR2 LQKENI. Trimming shortened V by 6 bases and J by 6 bases, and 9 bases separated the two germline ends. The CDR3 runs to 13 residues.

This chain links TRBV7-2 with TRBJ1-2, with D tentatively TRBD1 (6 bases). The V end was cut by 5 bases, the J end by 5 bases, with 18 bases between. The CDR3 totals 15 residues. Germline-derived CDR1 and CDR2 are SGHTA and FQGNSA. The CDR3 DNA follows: TGTGCCAGCAGCCTTGGACCAGGGGTAGGATATGGCTACACCTTC. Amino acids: CASSLGPGVGYGYTF.

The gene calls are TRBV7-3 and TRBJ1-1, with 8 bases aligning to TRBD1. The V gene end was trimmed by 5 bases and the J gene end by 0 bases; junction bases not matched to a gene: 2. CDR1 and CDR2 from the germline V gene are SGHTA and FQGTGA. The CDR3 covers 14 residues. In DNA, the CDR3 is TGTGCCAGCAGCCTACAGGGGGTGAACACTGAAGCTTTCTTT. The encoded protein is CASSLQGVNTEAFF. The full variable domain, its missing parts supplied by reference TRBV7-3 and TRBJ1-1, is GAGVSQTPSNKVTEKGKYVELRCDPISGHTALYWYRQSLGQGPEFLIYFQGTGAADDSGLPNDRFFAVRPEGSVSTLKIQRTERGDSAVYLCASSLQGVNTEAFFGQGTRLTVV.

The DNA for the CDR3 is TGTGCCAGCACCGGACAGGGGGGTAAAGGTGGCTACACCTTC. Amino acid sequence: CASTGQGGKGGYTF. The chain carries TRBV6-5 and TRBJ1-2; 10 nucleotides agree with TRBD1. The CDR3 is made up of 14 amino acids. J gave up 7 bases and V 7 bases, and 9 bases lay outside the gene matches. CDR1 MNHEY and CDR2 SVGAGI come from the germline V gene.

The CDR3 DNA follows: TGCGCCAGCAGCCATGGACAGGGTGGCGCACCCCTCCACTTT. Its translation: CASSHGQGGAPLHF. The V call is TRBV5-1, the J call TRBJ1-6; 8 bases are shared with TRBD1. The J segment lost 11 bases and the V segment lost 4 bases, leaving 8 bases of the junction unmatched. This CDR3 is built from 14 residues. Germline lookup yields CDR1 SGHRS and CDR2 YFSETQ.

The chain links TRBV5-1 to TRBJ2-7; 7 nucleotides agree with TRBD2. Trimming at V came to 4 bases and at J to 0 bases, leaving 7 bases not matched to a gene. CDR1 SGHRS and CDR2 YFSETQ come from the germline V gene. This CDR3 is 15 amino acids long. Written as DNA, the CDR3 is TGCGCCAGCAGCGATTTCGGGAGGAGCTCCTACGAGCAGTACTTC. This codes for CASSDFGRSSYEQYF.

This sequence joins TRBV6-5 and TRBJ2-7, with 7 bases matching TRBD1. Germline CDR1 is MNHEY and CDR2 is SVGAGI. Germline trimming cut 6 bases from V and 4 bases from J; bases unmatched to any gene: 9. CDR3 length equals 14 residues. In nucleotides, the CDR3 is TGTGCCAGCAGGATTTCAACAGGGGTGTACGAGCAGTACTTC. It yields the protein CASRISTGVYEQYF.

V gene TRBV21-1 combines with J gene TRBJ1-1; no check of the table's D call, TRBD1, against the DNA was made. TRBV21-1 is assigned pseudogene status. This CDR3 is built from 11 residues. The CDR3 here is CASQMNTEAFF. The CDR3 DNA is TGTGCCAGTCAGATGAACACTGAAGCTTTCTTT.

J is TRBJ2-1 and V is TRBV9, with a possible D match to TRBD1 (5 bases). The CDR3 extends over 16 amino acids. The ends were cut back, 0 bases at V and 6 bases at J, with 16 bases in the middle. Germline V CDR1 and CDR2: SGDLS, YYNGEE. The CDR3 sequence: CASSVGIGQGSNEQFF. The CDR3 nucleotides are TGTGCCAGCAGCGTAGGAATCGGGCAGGGTAGCAATGAGCAGTTCTTC.